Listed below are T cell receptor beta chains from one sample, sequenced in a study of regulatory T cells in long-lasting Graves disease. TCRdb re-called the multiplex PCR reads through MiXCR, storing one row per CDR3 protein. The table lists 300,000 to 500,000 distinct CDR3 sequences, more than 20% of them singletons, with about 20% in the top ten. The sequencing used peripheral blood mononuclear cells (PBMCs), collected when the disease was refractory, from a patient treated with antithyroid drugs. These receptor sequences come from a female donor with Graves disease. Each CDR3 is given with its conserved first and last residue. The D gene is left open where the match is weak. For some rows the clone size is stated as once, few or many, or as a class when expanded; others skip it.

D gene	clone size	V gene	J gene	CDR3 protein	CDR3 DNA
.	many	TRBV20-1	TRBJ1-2	CSALRGGSDTGYGYTF	TGCAGTGCCCTAAGGGGCGGATCGGACACGGGCTATGGCTACACCTTC
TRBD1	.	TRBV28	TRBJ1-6	CASSLPAGGNSPLHF	TGTGCCAGCAGTCTCCCGGCAGGGGGCAATTCACCCCTCCACTTT
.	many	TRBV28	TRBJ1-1	CASSPRGVLRGTEAFF	TGTGCCAGCAGTCCGCGGGGGGTGCTCCGGGGCACTGAAGCTTTCTTT
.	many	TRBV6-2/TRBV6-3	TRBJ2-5	CASTRALETQYF	TGTGCCAGCACCCGAGCCCTGGAGACCCAGTACTTC
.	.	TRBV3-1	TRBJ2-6	CASSQPGLGANVLTF	TGTGCCAGCAGCCAACCCGGCTTGGGGGCCAACGTCCTGACTTTC
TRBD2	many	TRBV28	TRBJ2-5	CASSFGLAGVEETQYF	TGTGCCAGCAGTTTCGGACTAGCGGGAGTGGAGGAGACCCAGTACTTC
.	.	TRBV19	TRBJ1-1	CASSIATTTEAFF	TGTGCCAGTAGTATCGCGACCACCACTGAAGCTTTCTTT
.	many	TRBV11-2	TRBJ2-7	CASSLDPPGFASSSYEQYF	TGTGCCAGCAGCTTAGACCCCCCGGGGTTCGCCTCAAGCTCCTACGAGCAGTACTTC
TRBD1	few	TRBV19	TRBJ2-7	CASSFATGGYEQYF	TGTGCCAGTAGTTTTGCCACAGGGGGCTACGAGCAGTACTTC
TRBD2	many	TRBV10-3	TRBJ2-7	CAISGRGEAHEQYF	TGTGCCATCAGTGGGCGGGGGGAGGCCCACGAGCAGTACTTC
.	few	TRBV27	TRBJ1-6	CASSLFQGSNSPLHF	TGTGCCAGCAGTTTATTTCAGGGGTCGAATTCACCCCTCCACTTT
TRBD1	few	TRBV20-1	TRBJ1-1	CSADLQGTEAFF	TGCAGTGCTGACTTACAGGGGACTGAAGCTTTCTTT
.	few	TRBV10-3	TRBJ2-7	CAISDAGHGLYEQYF	TGTGCCATCAGTGATGCAGGACACGGTCTCTACGAGCAGTACTTC
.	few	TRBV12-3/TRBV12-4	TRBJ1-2	CASTGVSEGGYTF	TGTGCCAGCACCGGGGTGAGCGAGGGTGGCTACACCTTC
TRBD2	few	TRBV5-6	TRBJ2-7	CASSFSSGRLYEQYF	TGTGCCAGCAGTTTCTCTAGCGGGAGGCTCTACGAGCAGTACTTC
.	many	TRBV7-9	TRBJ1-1	CASNRYWGGGTEAFF	TGTGCCAGCAACAGATATTGGGGGGGCGGCACTGAAGCTTTCTTT
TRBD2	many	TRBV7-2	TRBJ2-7	CASSSTSGGYEQYF	TGTGCCAGCAGCTCGACTAGCGGAGGCTACGAGCAGTACTTC
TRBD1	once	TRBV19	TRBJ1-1	CASSTGGANTEAFF	TGTGCCAGTAGCACAGGGGGCGCGAACACTGAAGCTTTCTTT
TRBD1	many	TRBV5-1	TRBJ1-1	CASSTGTTGGIAEAFF	TGCGCCAGCAGCACGGGAACTACAGGGGGCATCGCTGAAGCTTTCTTT
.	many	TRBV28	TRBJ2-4	CASSLLIRDIQYF	TGTGCCAGCAGTTTGCTAATTAGGGACATTCAGTACTTC
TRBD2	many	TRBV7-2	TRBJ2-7	CASSLAQAGGREQYF	TGTGCCAGCAGCTTAGCGCAGGCGGGAGGGCGAGAGCAGTACTTC
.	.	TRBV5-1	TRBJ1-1	CASSARGTEAFF	TGCGCCAGCAGCGCTAGGGGGACTGAAGCTTTCTTT
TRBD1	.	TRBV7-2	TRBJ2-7	CAGSRDRGAPSEQYF	TGTGCCGGCAGCCGAGACAGGGGCGCCCCCAGCGAGCAGTACTTC
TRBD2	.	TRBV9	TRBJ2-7	CASSVAPNARGRRNEQYF	TGTGCCAGCAGCGTAGCCCCAAATGCGCGGGGGAGACGGAACGAGCAGTACTTC
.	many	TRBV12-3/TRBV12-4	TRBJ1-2	CASSFLGIHTF	TGTGCCAGCAGTTTCCTCGGTATCCACACCTTC
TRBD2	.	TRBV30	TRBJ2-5	CAWSSGGGVKETQYF	TGTGCCTGGAGTTCCGGGGGGGGGGTTAAAGAGACCCAGTACTTC
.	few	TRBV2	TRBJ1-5	CASAGAPGGLSKPQHF	TGTGCCAGCGCAGGGGCCCCGGGGGGGCTGAGTAAGCCCCAGCATTTT
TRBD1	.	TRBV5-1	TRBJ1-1	CASSWDRGGDYAFF	TGCGCCAGCAGCTGGGACAGGGGGGGAGACTACGCTTTCTTT
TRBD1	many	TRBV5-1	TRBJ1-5	CASSLGGQPNQPQHF	TGCGCCAGCAGCTTGGGGGGACAGCCCAATCAGCCCCAGCATTTT
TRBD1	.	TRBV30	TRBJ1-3	CAWTLQGAEGNTIYF	TGTGCCTGGACTCTACAGGGGGCGGAGGGAAACACCATATATTTT
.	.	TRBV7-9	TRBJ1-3	CASSFGGRSGNTIYF	TGTGCCAGCAGCTTTGGAGGGAGATCTGGAAACACCATATATTTT
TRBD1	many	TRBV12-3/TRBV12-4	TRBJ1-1	CASTKQGWDTEAFF	TGTGCCAGCACCAAACAGGGGTGGGACACTGAAGCTTTCTTT
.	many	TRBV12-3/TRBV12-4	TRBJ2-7	CASSSQGFYEQYF	TGTGCCAGCAGTTCCCAGGGTTTCTACGAGCAGTACTTC
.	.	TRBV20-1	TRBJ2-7	CSALWVYEQYF	TGCAGTGCTCTCTGGGTCTACGAGCAGTACTTC
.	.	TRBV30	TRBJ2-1	CAWSYGNEQFF	TGTGCCTGGAGCTATGGCAATGAGCAGTTCTTC
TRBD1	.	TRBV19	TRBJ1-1	CASSMSPQGGGTEAFF	TGTGCCAGTAGTATGTCCCCCCAGGGGGGCGGAACTGAAGCTTTCTTT
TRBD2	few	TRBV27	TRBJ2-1	CASSFGTSGKNEQFF	TGTGCCAGCAGTTTCGGGACTAGCGGGAAAAATGAGCAGTTCTTC
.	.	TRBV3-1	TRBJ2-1	CASSQGLGGSDEQFF	TGTGCCAGCAGTCAGGGGTTGGGCGGGAGCGATGAGCAGTTCTTC
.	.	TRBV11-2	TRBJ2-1	CASSVPVGALWNEQFF	TGTGCCAGCAGCGTCCCGGTCGGAGCTCTTTGGAATGAGCAGTTCTTC
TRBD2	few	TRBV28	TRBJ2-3	CASSVAGGTDTQYF	TGTGCCAGCAGTGTAGCGGGAGGTACAGATACGCAGTATTTT
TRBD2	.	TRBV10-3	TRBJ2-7	CAIRVSGRESSYEQYF	TGTGCCATCAGAGTTAGCGGGAGGGAGAGCTCCTACGAGCAGTACTTC
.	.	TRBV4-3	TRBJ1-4	CASSPADGPNEKLFF	TGCGCCAGCAGCCCCGCGGACGGACCTAATGAAAAACTGTTTTTT
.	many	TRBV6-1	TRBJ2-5	CASIRDPGPQETQYF	TGTGCCAGCATTCGGGACCCTGGGCCTCAAGAGACCCAGTACTTC
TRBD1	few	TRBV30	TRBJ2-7	CAWSAGTGLEQYF	TGTGCCTGGAGTGCTGGGACAGGGCTTGAGCAGTACTTC
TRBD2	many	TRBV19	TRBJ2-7	CASSTSGVSYEQYF	TGTGCCAGTAGCACTAGCGGGGTATCCTACGAGCAGTACTTC
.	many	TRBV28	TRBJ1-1	CASSLGVLRGEAFF	TGTGCCAGCAGTTTAGGGGTCTTACGGGGTGAAGCTTTCTTT
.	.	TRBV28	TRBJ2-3	CAGSHGQSTDTQYF	TGTGCCGGCAGTCACGGACAGTCCACAGATACGCAGTATTTT
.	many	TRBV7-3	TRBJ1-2	CASSPRGGEALYGYTF	TGTGCCAGCAGCCCGAGAGGCGGGGAGGCCCTCTATGGCTACACCTTC
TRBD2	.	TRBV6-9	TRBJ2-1	CASSYRTSGRLAYNEQFF	TGTGCCAGCAGTTACCGGACTAGCGGGCGGCTAGCCTACAATGAGCAGTTCTTC
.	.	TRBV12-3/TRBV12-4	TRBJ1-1	CASRVSTEAFF	TGTGCCAGCAGAGTCAGCACTGAAGCTTTCTTT
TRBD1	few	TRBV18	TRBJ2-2	CASVHNDRVRAGELFF	TGTGCCAGCGTTCACAATGACAGGGTGCGTGCCGGGGAGCTGTTTTTT
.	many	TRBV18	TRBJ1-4	CASSPWMGEKLFF	TGTGCCAGCTCACCTTGGATGGGTGAAAAACTGTTTTTT
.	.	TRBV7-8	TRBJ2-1	CASSSLSGSYNEQFF	TGTGCCAGCAGCTCACTTAGCGGCTCCTACAATGAGCAGTTCTTC
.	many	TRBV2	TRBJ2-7	CASTGVTYEQYF	TGTGCCAGCACAGGGGTAACCTACGAGCAGTACTTC
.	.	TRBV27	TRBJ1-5	CASSPLVLGSGLGPQHF	TGTGCCAGCAGTCCCCTCGTTCTAGGGTCGGGACTGGGGCCCCAGCATTTT
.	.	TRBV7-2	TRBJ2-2	CASSLGWEYTGELFF	TGTGCCAGCAGCTTAGGGTGGGAGTACACCGGGGAGCTGTTTTTT
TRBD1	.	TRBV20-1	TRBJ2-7	CSARQGATYEQYF	TGCAGTGCTAGACAGGGGGCCACCTACGAGCAGTACTTC
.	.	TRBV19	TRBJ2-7	CASSISEVYEQYF	TGTGCCAGTAGTATCTCGGAGGTCTACGAGCAGTACTTC